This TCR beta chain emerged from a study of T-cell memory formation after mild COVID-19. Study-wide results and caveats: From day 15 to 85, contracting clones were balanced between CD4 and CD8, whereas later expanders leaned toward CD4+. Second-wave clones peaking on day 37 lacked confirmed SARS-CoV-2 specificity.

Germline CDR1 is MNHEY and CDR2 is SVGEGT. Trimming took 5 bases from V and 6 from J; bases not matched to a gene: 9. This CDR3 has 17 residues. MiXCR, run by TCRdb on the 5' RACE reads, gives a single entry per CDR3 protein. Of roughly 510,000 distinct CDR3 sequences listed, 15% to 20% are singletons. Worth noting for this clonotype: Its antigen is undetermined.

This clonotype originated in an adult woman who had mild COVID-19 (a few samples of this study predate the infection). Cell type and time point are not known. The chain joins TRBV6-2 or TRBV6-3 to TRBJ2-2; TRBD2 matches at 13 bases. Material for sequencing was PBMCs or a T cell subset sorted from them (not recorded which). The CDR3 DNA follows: TGTGCCAGCAGTCACCGGACTAGCGGGAGCAGATCCGGGGAGCTGTTTTTT. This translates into CASSHRTSGSRSGELFF.